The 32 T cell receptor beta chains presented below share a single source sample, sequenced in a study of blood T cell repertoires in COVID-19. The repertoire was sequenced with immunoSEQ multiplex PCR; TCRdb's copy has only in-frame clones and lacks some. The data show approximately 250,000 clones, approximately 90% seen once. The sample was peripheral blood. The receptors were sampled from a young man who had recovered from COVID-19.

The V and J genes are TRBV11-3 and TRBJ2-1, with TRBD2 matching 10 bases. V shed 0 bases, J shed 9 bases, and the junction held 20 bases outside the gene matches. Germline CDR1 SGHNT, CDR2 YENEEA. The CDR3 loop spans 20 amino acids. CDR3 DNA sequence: TGTGCCAGCAGCTTAGATTATGGTCTAGCGGGGGCCGCGGTAAGGGGTGAGCAGTTCTTC. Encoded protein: CASSLDYGLAGAAVRGEQFF.

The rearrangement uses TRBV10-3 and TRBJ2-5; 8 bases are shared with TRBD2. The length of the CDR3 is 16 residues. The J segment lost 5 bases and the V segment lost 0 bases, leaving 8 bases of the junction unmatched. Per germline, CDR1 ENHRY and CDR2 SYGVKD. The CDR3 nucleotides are TGTGCCATCAGTGAGTCCAGAGGGCCGGGGGGGGAGACCCAGTACTTC. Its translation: CAISESRGPGGETQYF.

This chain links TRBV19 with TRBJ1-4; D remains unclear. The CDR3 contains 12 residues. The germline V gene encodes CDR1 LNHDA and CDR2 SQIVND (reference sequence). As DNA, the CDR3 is TGTGCGGTCCAAGCGGGTAATGAAAAACTGTTTTTT. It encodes CAVQAGNEKLFF. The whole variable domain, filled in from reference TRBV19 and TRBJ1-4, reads DGGITQSPKYLFRKEGQNVTLSCEQNLNHDAMYWYRQDPGQGLRLIYYSQIVNDFQKGDIAEGYSVSREKKESFPLTVTSAQKNPTAFYLCAVQAGNEKLFFGSGTQLSVL.

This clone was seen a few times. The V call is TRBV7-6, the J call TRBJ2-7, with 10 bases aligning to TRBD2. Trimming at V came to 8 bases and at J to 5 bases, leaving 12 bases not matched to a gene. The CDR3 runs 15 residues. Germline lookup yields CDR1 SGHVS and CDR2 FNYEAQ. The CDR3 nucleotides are TGTGCCAGCGGCCATTGGCTAGCGGGGGTCGACGAGCAGTACTTC. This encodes CASGHWLAGVDEQYF.

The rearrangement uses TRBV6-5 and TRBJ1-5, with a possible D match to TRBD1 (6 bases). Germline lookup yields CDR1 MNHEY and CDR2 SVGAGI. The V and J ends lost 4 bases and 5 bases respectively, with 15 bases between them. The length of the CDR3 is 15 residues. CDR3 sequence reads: CASSSLPGDHQPQHF. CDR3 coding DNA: TGTGCCAGCAGTTCACTTCCAGGGGACCATCAGCCCCAGCATTTT.

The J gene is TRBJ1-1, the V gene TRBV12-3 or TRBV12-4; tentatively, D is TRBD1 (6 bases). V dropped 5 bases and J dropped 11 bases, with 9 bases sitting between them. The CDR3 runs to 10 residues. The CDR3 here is CASSAGEAFF. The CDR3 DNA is TGTGCCAGCAGTGCAGGGGAGGCTTTCTTT.

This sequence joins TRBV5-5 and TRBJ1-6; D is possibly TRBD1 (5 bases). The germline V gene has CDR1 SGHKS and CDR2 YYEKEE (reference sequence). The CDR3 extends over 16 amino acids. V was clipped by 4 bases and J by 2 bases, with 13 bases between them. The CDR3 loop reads CASSTNKGTYNSPLHF. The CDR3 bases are TGTGCCAGCAGCACAAACAAGGGGACCTATAATTCACCCCTCCACTTT.

The CDR3 spells CASSLGYVRRREREQFF. For the CDR3, the DNA is TGTGCCAGCAGCTTAGGGTATGTTCGGAGGAGGGAGCGGGAGCAGTTCTTC. The rearrangement joins TRBV11-2 to TRBJ2-1; a weak D match, TRBD2 (6 bases). The germline V and J ends were trimmed by 1 base and 10 bases, with 23 bases remaining between them. The CDR3 length is 17 residues. Per germline, CDR1 SGHAT and CDR2 FQNNGV.

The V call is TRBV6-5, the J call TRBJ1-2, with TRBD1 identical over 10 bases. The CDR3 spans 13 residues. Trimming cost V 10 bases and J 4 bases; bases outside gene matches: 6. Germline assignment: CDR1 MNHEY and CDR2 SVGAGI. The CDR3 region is CAIPTGGAYGYTF. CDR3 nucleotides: TGTGCCATCCCGACAGGGGGCGCCTATGGCTACACCTTC.

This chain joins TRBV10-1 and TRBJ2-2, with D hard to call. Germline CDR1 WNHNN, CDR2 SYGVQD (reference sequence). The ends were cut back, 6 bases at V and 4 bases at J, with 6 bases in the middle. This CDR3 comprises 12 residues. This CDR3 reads CASRSPTGELFF. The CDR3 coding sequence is TGCGCCAGCAGAAGCCCCACCGGGGAGCTGTTTTTT.

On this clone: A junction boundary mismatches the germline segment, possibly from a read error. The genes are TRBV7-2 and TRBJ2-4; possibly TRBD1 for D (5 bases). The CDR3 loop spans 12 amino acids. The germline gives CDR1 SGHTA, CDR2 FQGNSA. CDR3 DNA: TGTGCCAGCAGCTTAGATAAAAGGGGCAAGAACTTC. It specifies CASSLDKRGKNF. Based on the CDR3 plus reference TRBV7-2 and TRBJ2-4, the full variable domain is GAGVSQSPSNKVTEKGKDVELRCDPISGHTALYWYRQSLGQGLEFLIYFQGNSAPDKSGLPSDRFSAERTGGSVSTLTIQRTQQEDSAVYLCASSLDKRGKNFGAGTRLSVL.

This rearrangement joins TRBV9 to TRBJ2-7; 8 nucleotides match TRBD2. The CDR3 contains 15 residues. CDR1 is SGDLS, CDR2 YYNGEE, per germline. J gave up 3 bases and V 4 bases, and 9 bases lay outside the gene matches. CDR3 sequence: CASSPRTSSDYEQYF. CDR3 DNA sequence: TGTGCCAGCAGCCCCCGGACTAGCTCAGACTACGAGCAGTACTTC.

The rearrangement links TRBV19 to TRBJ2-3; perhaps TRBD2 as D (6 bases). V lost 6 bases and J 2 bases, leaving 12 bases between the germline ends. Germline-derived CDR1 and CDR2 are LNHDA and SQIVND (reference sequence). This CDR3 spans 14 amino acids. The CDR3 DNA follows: TGTGCCAGTAGAGGCGGGGTGACCACAGATACGCAGTATTTT. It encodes CASRGGVTTDTQYF.

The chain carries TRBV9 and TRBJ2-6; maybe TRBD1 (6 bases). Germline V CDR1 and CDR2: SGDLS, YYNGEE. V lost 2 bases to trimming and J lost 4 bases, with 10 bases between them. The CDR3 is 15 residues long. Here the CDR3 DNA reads TGTGCCAGCAGCGTCAGGGGTTCAGGGGCCAACGTCCTGACTTTC. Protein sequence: CASSVRGSGANVLTF.

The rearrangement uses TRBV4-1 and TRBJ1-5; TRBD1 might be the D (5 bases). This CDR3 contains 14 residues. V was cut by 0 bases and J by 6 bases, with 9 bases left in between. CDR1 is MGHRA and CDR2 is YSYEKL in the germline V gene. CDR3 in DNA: TGCGCCAGCAGCCAAGATCTCGGGGGTCAGCCCCAGCATTTT. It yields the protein CASSQDLGGQPQHF.

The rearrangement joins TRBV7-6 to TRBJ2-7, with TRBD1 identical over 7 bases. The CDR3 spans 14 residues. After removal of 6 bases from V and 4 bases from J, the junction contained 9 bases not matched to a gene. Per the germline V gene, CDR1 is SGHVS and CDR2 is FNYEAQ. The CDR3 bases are TGTGCCAGCAGTCGTGACAGGGATAGATACGAGCAGTACTTC. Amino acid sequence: CASSRDRDRYEQYF.

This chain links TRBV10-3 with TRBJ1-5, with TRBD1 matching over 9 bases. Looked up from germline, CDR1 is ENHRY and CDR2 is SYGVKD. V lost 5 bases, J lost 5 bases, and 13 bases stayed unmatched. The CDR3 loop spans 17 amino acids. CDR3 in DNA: TGTGCCATCAGTAATCCAGAGGGACAGGGATTTTATCAGCCCCAGCATTTT. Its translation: CAISNPEGQGFYQPQHF.

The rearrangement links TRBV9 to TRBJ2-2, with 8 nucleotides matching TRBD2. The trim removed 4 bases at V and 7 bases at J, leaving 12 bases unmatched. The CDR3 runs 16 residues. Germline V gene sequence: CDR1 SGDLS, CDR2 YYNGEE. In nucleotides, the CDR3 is TGTGCCAGCAGCCCAGGCGGGCGGGGGGCCGACGGGGAGCTGTTTTTT. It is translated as CASSPGGRGADGELFF.

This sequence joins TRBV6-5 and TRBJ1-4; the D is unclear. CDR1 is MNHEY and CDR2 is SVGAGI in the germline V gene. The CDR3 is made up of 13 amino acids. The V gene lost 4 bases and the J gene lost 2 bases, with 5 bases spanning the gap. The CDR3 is CASSFGTNEKLFF. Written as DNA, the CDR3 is TGTGCCAGCAGTTTCGGGACTAATGAAAAACTGTTTTTT.

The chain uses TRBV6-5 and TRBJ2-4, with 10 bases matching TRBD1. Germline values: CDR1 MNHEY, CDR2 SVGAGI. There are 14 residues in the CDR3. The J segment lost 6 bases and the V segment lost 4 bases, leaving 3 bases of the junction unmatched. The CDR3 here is CASSSRDRGNIQYF. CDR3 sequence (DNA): TGTGCCAGCAGTTCCCGGGACAGGGGAAACATTCAGTACTTC.

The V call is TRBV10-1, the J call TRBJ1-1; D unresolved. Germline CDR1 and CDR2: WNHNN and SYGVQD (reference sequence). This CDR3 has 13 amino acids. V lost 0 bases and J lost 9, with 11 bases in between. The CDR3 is CASSESAGRQAFF. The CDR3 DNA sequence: TGCGCCAGCAGTGAGTCGGCAGGTCGGCAAGCTTTCTTT.

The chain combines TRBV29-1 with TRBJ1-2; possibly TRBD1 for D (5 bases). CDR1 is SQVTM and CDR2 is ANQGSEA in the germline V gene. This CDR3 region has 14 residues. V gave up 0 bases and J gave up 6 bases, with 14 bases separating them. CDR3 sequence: CSVEDPGDGDGYTF. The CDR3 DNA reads TGCAGCGTTGAAGATCCGGGGGACGGAGATGGCTACACCTTC.

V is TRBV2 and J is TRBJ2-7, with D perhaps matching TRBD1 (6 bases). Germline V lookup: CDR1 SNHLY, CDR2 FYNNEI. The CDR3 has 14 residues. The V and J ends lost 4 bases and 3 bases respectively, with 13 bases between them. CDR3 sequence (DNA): TGTGCCAGCAGTGCCCTCTTGGACAGCTACGAGCAGTACTTC. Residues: CASSALLDSYEQYF.

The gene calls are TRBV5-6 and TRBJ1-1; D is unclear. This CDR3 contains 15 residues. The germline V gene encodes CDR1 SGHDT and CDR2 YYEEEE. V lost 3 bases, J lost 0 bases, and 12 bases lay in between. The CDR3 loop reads CASSSLPGVNTEAFF. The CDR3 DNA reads TGTGCCAGCAGCTCCCTCCCTGGAGTGAACACTGAAGCTTTCTTT.

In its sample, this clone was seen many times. For the CDR3, the DNA is TGTGCCAGCAGTTACTTGGGACTTCAAGAGACCCAGTACTTC. This encodes CASSYLGLQETQYF. The chain uses TRBV6-6 and TRBJ2-5; a weak D match, TRBD2 (6 bases). Trimming took 1 base from V and 2 from J, leaving 8 bases between them. CDR1 is MNHNY and CDR2 is SVGAGI in the germline V gene (reference sequence). The CDR3 is made up of 14 amino acids.

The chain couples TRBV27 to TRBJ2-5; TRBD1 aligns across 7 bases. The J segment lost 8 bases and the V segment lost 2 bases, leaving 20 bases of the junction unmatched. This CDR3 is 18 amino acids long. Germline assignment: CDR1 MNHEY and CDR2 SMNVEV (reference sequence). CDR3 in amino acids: CASSLRDSRGWRPRTQYF. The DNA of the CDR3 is TGTGCCAGCAGTTTACGGGACAGCCGAGGGTGGCGGCCCCGTACCCAGTACTTC.

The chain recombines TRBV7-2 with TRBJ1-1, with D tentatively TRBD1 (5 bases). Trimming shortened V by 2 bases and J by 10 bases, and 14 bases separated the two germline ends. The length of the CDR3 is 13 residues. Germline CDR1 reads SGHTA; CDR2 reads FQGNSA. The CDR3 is CASSLSVGGRAFF. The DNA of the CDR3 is TGTGCCAGCAGCTTATCTGTGGGGGGGAGAGCTTTCTTT.

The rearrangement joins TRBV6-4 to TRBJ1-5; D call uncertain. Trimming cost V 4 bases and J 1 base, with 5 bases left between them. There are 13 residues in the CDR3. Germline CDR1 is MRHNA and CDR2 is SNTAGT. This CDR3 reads CASSASSNQPQHF. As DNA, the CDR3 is TGTGCCAGCAGTGCATCCAGCAATCAGCCCCAGCATTTT.

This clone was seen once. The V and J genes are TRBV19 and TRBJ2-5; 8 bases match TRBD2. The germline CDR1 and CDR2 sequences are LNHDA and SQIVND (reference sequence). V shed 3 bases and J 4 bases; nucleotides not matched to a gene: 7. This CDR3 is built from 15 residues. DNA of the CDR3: TGTGCCAGTAGTATGGACGGGGGGGCCGGAGAGACCCAGTACTTC. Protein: CASSMDGGAGETQYF.

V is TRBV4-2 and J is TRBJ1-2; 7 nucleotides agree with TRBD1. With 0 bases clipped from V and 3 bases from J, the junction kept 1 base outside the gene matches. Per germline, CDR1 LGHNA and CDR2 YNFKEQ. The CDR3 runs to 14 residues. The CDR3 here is CASSQDRGDYGYTF. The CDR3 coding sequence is TGTGCCAGCAGCCAAGACAGGGGGGACTATGGCTACACCTTC.

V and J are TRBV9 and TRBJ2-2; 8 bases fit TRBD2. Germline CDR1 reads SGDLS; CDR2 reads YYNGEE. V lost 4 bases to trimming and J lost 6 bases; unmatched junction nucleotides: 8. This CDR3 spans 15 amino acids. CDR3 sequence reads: CASSPHSGGPGELFF. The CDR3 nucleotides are TGTGCCAGCAGCCCTCACAGCGGGGGCCCCGGGGAGCTGTTTTTT.

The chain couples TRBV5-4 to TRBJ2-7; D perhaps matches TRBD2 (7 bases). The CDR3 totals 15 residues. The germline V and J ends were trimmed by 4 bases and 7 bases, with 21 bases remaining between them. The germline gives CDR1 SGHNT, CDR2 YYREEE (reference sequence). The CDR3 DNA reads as TGTGCCAGCAGCAGCTCCCATGCGGGGGCAGGAGAGCAGTACTTC. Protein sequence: CASSSSHAGAGEQYF. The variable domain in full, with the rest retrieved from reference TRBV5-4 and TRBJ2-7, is ETGVTQSPTHLIKTRGQQVTLRCSSQSGHNTVSWYQQALGQGPQFIFQYYREEENGRGNFPPRFSGLQFPNYSSELNVNALELDDSALYLCASSSSHAGAGEQYFGPGTRLTVT.